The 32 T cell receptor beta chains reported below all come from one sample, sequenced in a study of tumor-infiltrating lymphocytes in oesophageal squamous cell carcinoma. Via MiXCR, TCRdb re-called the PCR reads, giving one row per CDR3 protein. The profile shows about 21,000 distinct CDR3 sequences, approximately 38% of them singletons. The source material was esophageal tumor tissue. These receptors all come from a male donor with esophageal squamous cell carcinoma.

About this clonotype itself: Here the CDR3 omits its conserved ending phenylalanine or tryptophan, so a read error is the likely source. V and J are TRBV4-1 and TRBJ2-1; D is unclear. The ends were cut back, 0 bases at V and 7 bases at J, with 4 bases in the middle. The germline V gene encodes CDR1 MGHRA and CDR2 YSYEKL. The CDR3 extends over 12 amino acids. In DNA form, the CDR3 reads TGCGCCAGCAGCCAAGAAAATAATGAGCAGTTCGTC. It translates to CASSQENNEQFV.

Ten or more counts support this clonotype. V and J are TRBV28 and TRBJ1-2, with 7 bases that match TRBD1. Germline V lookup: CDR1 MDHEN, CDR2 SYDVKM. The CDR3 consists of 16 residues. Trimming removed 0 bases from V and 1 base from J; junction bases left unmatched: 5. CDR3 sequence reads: CASSLWTGRGNYGYTF. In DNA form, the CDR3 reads TGTGCCAGCAGTTTATGGACAGGGCGGGGTAACTATGGCTACACCTTC.

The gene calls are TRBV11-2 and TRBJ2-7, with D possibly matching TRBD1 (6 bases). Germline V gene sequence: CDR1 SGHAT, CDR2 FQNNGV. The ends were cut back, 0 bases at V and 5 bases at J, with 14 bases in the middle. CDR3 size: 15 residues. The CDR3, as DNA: TGTGCCAGCAGCTTAGATAGGGGGTCTATGAACGAGCAGTACTTC. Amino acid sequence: CASSLDRGSMNEQYF.

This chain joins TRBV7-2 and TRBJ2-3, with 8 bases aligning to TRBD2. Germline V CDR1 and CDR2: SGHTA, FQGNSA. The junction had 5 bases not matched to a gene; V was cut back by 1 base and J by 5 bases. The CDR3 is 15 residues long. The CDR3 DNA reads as TGTGCCAGCAGCTTAGACGGGAGGGGGGTAGATACGCAGTATTTT. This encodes CASSLDGRGVDTQYF.

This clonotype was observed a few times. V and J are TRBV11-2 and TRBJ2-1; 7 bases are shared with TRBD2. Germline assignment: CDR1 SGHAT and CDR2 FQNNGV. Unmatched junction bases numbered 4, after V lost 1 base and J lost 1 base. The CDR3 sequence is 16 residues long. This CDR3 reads CASSLVAGVSYNEQFF. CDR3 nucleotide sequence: TGTGCCAGCAGCTTAGTTGCGGGAGTTTCCTACAATGAGCAGTTCTTC.

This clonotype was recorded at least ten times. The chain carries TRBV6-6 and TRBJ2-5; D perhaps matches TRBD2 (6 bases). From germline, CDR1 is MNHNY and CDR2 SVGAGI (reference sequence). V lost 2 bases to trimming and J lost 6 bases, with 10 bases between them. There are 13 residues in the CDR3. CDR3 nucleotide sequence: TGTGCCAGCAGTTACGTGGCGGGACAGACCCAGTACTTC. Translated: CASSYVAGQTQYF.

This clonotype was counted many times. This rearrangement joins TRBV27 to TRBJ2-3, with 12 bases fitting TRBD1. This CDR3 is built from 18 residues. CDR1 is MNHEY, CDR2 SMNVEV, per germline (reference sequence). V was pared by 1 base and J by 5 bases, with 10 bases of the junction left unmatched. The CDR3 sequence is CASSLFEPGQGAIDTQYF. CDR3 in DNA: TGTGCCAGCAGTTTATTCGAACCGGGACAGGGGGCAATAGATACGCAGTATTTT.

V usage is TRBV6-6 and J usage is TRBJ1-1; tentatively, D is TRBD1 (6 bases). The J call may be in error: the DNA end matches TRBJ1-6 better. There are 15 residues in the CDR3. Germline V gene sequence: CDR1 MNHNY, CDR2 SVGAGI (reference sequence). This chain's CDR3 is CASSYGGGLNSPLHF. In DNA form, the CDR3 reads TGTGCCAGCAGTTACGGGGGGGGGCTGAATTCACCCCTCCACTTT.

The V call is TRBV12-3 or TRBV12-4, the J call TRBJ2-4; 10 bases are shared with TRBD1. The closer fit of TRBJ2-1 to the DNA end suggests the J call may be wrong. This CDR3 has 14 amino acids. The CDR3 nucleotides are TGTGCCAGCAGTCGCGGGACAGGGGACAATGAGCAGTTCTTC. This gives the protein CASSRGTGDNEQFF.

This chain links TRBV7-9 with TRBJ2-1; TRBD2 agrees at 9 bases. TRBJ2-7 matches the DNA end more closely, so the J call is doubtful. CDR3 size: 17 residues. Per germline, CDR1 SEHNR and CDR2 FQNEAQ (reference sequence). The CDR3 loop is CASSPAASGIFWNEQYF. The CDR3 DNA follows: TGTGCCAGCAGCCCAGCAGCTAGCGGGATCTTCTGGAATGAGCAGTACTTC.

CDR3 nucleotides: TGTGCCAGCAGCTTAGGGCTGGATACGCAGTATTTT. Its protein product is CASSLGLDTQYF. The V call is TRBV7-2, the J call TRBJ2-3; D uncertain. The V end lost 1 base, the J end lost 6 bases, and 5 bases lay between the germline ends. Germline V gene data show CDR1 as SGHTA and CDR2 as FQGNSA. This CDR3 is 12 amino acids long.

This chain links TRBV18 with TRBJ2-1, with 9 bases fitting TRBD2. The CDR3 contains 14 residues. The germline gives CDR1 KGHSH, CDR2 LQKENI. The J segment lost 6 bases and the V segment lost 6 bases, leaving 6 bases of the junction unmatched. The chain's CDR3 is CASSKAGGVNEQFF. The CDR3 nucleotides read TGTGCCAGCTCTAAAGCGGGAGGAGTCAATGAGCAGTTCTTC.

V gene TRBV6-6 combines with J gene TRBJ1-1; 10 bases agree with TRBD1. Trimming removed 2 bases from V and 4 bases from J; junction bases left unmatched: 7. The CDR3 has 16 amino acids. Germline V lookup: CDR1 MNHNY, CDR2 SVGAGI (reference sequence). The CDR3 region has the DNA TGTGCCAGCAGTTACGGGGACAGGGGACGGAGCACTGAAGCTTTCTTT. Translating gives CASSYGDRGRSTEAFF.

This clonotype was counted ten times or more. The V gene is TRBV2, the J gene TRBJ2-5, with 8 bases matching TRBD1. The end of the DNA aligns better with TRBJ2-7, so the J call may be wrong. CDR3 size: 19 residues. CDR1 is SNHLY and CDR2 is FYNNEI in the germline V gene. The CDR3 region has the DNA TGTGCCAGCAGCGAAACCTGGACAGGGTATTTGACTATCCCCTACGAGCAGTACTTC. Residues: CASSETWTGYLTIPYEQYF.

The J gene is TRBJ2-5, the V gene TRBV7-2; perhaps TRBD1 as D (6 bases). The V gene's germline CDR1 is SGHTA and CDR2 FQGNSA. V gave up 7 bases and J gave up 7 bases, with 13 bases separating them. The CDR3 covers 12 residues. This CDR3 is CASTLLGGTQYF. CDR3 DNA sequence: TGTGCCAGCACCCTCTTAGGGGGGACCCAGTACTTC.

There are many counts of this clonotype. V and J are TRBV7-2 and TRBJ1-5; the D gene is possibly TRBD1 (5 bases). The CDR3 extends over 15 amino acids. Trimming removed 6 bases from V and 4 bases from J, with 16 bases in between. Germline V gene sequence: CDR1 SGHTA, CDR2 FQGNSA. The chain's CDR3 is CASSPGQGPNQPQHF. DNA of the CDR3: TGTGCCAGCAGTCCCGGGCAGGGACCAAATCAGCCCCAGCATTTT.

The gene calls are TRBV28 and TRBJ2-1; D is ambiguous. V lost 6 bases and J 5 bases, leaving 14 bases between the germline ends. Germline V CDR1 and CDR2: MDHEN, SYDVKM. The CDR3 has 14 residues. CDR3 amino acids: CASSPWKNDNEQFF. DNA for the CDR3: TGTGCCAGCAGCCCTTGGAAAAATGACAATGAGCAGTTCTTC.

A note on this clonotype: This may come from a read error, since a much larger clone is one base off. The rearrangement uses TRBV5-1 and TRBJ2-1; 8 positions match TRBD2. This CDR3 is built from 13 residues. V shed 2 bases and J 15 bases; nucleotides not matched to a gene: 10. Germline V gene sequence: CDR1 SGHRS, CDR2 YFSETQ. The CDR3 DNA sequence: TGCGCCAGCAGCTTTGACCCGGGGGGGGCTTCGTTCTTC. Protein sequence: CASSFDPGGASFF.

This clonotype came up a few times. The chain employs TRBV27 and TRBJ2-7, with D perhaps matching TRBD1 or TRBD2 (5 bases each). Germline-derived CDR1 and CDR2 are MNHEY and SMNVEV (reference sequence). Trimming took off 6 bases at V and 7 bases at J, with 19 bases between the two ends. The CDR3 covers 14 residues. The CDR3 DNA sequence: TGTGCCAGCAGCCGTAGGGGAGCTGACAATGAGCAGTACTTC. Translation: CASSRRGADNEQYF.

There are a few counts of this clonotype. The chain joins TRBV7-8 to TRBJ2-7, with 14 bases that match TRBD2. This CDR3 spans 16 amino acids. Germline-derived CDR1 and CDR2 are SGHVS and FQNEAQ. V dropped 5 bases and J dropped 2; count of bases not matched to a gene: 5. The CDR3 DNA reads TGTGCCAGCAGCCCCCGGACTAGCGGGAGGACCTACGAGCAGTACTTC. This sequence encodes CASSPRTSGRTYEQYF. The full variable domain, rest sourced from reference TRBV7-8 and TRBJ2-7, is GAGVSQSPRYKVAKRGQDVALRCDPISGHVSLFWYQQALGQGPEFLTYFQNEAQLDKSGLPSDRFFAERPEGSVSTLKIQRTQQEDSAVYLCASSPRTSGRTYEQYFGPGTRLTVT.

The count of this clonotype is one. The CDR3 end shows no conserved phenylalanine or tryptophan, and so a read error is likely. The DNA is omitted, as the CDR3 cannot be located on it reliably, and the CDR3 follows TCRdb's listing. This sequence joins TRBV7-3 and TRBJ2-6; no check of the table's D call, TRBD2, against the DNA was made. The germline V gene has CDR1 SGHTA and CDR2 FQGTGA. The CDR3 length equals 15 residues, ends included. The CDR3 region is CASSFGGGTEAFFGP.

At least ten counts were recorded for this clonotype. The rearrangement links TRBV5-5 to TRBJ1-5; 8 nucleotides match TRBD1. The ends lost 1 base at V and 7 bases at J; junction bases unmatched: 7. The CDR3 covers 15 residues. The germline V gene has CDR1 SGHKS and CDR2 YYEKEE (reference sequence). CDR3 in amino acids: CASSLIQGARQPQHF. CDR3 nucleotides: TGTGCCAGCAGCTTGATCCAGGGGGCACGACAGCCCCAGCATTTT.

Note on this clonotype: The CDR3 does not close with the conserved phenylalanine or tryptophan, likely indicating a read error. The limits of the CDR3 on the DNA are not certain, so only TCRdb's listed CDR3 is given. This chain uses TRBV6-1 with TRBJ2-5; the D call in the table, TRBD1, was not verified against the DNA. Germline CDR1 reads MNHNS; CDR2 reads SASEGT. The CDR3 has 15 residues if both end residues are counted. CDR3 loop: CASSLTGILGYTFGS.

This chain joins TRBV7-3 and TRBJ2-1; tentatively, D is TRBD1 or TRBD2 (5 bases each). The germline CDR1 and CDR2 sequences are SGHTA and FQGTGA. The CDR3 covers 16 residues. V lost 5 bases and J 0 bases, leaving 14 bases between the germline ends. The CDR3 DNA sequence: TGTGCCAGCAGCCTCAAGGGGACGAGCTCCTACAATGAGCAGTTCTTC. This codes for CASSLKGTSSYNEQFF.

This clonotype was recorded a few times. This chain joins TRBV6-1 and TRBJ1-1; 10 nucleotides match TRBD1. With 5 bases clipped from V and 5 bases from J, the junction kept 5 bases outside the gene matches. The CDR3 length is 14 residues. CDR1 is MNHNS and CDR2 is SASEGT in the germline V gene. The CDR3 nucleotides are TGTGCCAGCAGTACGGACAGGGGGAGGACTGAAGCTTTCTTT. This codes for CASSTDRGRTEAFF.

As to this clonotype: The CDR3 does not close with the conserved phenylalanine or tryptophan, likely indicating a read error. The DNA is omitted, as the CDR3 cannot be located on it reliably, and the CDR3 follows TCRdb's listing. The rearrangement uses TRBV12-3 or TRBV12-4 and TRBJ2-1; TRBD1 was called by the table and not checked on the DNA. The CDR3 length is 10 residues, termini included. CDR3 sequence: CASRRDRVRV.

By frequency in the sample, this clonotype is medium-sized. CDR3 nucleotide sequence: TGTGCCAGCAGTGATGAGACTTCCTACGAGCAGTACTTC. Protein sequence: CASSDETSYEQYF. This sequence joins TRBV12-3 or TRBV12-4 and TRBJ2-7; D gene ambiguous. V shed 5 bases and J shed 1 base, with 9 bases lying between them. The CDR3 is made up of 13 amino acids.

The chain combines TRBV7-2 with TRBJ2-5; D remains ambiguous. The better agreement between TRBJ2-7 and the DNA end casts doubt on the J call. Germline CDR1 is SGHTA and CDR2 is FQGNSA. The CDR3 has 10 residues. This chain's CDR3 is CASSFYEQYF. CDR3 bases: TGTGCCAGCAGCTTTTACGAGCAGTACTTC.

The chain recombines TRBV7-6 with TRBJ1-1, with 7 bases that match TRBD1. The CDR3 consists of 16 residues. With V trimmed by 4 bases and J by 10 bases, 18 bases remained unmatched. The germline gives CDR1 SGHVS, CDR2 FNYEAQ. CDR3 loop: CASSSGTAQIVEGAFF. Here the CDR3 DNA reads TGTGCCAGCAGCTCCGGGACAGCACAGATCGTTGAAGGAGCTTTCTTT.

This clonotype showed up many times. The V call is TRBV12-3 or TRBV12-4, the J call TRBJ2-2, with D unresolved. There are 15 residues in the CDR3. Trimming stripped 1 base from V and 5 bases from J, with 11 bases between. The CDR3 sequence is CASSLVAESTGELFF. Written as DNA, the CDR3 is TGTGCCAGCAGTTTAGTGGCAGAATCGACCGGGGAGCTGTTTTTT.

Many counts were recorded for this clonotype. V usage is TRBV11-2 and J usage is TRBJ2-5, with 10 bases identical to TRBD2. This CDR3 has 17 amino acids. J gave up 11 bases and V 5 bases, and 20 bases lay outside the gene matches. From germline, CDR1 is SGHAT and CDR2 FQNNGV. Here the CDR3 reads CASSPFRSSGGWGEQYF. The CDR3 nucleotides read TGTGCCAGCAGCCCCTTTCGGTCTAGCGGGGGCTGGGGTGAGCAGTACTTC. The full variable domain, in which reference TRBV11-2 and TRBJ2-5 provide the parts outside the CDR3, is EAGVAQSPRYKIIEKRQSVAFWCNPISGHATLYWYQQILGQGPKLLIQFQNNGVVDDSQLPKDRFSAERLKGVDSTLKIQPAKLEDSAVYLCASSPFRSSGGWGEQYFGPGTRLLVL.

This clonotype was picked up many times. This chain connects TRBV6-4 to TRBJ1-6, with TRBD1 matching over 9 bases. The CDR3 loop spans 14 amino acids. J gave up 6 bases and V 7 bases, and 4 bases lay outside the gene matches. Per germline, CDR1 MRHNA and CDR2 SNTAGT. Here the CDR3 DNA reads TGTGCCAGCACGGACAGGGGTGGTAATTCACCCCTCCACTTT. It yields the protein CASTDRGGNSPLHF.